These 9 T cell receptor beta chains came from one sample sequenced in a study of T cells in Graves' hyperthyroidism and ophthalmopathy. Amplification of TCR beta CDR3 regions used RNA as the template. Primed by the HTBI set, a first-round RT-PCR was run on the TCR CDR3. TCRdb re-called the multiplex PCR reads through MiXCR, storing one row per CDR3 protein. The data hold some 570,000 distinct CDR3 sequences, with 11% to 15% observed a single time. Sample: blood. The source is a woman aged 18-29 years with Graves' ophthalmopathy.

This clonotype occurred a few times. V usage is TRBV7-2 and J usage is TRBJ2-1; 12 bases fit TRBD2. V lost 1 base, J lost 0 bases, and 7 bases stayed unmatched. The CDR3 runs 19 residues. The germline gives CDR1 SGHTA, CDR2 FQGNSA. The CDR3 here is CASSLEGLAGPSSYNEQFF. CDR3 in DNA: TGTGCCAGCAGCTTAGAAGGACTAGCGGGACCGAGCTCCTACAATGAGCAGTTCTTC. The variable domain in full, completed from reference TRBV7-2 and TRBJ2-1, reads GAGVSQSPSNKVTEKGKDVELRCDPISGHTALYWYRQSLGQGLEFLIYFQGNSAPDKSGLPSDRFSAERTGGSVSTLTIQRTQQEDSAVYLCASSLEGLAGPSSYNEQFFGPGTRLTVL.

This clonotype has at least ten counts. The chain carries TRBV28 and TRBJ1-1, with a possible D match to TRBD1 (5 bases). In germline, CDR1 is MDHEN, CDR2 SYDVKM. The V gene lost 2 bases and the J gene lost 3 bases, with 7 bases spanning the gap. This CDR3 is 13 amino acids long. The DNA of the CDR3 is TGTGCCAGCAGTTTAGCAGGGCACACTGAAGCTTTCTTT. Its translation: CASSLAGHTEAFF.

This rearrangement joins TRBV2 to TRBJ2-2; no clear D. Trimming took 6 bases from V and 7 from J, leaving 15 bases between them. This CDR3 region has 14 residues. Germline CDR1 is SNHLY and CDR2 is FYNNEI. DNA of the CDR3: TGTGCCAGCAGGACCCGGTGGTCCCGCGGGGAGCTGTTTTTT. This gives the protein CASRTRWSRGELFF. The full variable domain, completed using reference TRBV2 and TRBJ2-2, is EPEVTQTPSHQVTQMGQEVILRCVPISNHLYFYWYRQILGQKVEFLVSFYNNEISEKSEIFDDQFSVERPDGSNFTLKIRSTKLEDSAMYFCASRTRWSRGELFFGEGSRLTVL.

This clonotype came up many times. This chain joins TRBV5-1 and TRBJ2-7; D is uncertain. CDR3 length: 13 residues. Germline lookup yields CDR1 SGHRS and CDR2 YFSETQ. Trimming took 4 bases from V and 2 from J, leaving 10 bases between them. The CDR3 region is CASSLRVAYEQYF. In DNA form, the CDR3 reads TGCGCCAGCAGCCTCCGCGTTGCCTACGAGCAGTACTTC.

This clonotype was counted only a few times. The chain employs TRBV9 and TRBJ1-2, with D possibly matching TRBD1 (5 bases). Trimming left V 0 bases short and J 0 bases short, with 15 bases between. The CDR3 runs to 17 residues. Germline CDR1 SGDLS, CDR2 YYNGEE. The CDR3 bases are TGTGCCAGCAGCGTAGTAGGTGCCCGGGACGCTAACTATGGCTACACCTTC. Protein product: CASSVVGARDANYGYTF.

This clonotype was counted ten times or more. The chain recombines TRBV20-1 with TRBJ2-7, with D possibly being TRBD1 (5 bases). The CDR3 has 18 residues. Germline V gene data show CDR1 as DFQATT and CDR2 as SNEGSKA (reference sequence). V dropped 0 bases and J dropped 0 bases, with 21 bases sitting between them. The CDR3 spells CSARDLTGATDTSYEQYF. The CDR3 DNA sequence: TGCAGTGCTAGAGATCTAACAGGCGCTACGGATACCTCCTACGAGCAGTACTTC.

With regard to this clonotype: This may come from a read error, since a much larger clone is one base off. The chain couples TRBV6-4 to TRBJ1-1; maybe TRBD1 (5 bases). From germline, CDR1 is MRHNA and CDR2 SNTAGT. The CDR3 has 15 residues. CDR3 sequence: CACSAKAGRGTEAFF. The CDR3 nucleotides read TGTGCCTGCAGTGCAAAAGCAGGGAGGGGCACTGAAGCTTTCTTT.

Many counts were recorded for this clonotype. The V and J genes are TRBV11-1 and TRBJ1-1, with TRBD1 matching 8 bases. Germline V gene lookup returns CDR1 SGHAT and CDR2 FQDESV (reference sequence). CDR3 size: 15 residues. V shed 3 bases and J 1 base; nucleotides not matched to a gene: 4. The CDR3 sequence is CASSFGQGGNTEAFF. The DNA of the CDR3 is TGTGCCAGCAGCTTCGGACAGGGAGGGAACACTGAAGCTTTCTTT.

This clonotype was counted many times. The gene calls are TRBV6-6 and TRBJ2-7, with 7 bases identical to TRBD1. After removal of 1 base from V and 11 bases from J, the junction contained 11 bases not matched to a gene. The CDR3 has 14 amino acids. Germline V CDR1 and CDR2: MNHNY, SVGAGI (reference sequence). DNA for the CDR3: TGTGCCAGCAGTTACTACGCGACAGGGTCGAAGGAGTACTTC. It is translated as CASSYYATGSKEYF.